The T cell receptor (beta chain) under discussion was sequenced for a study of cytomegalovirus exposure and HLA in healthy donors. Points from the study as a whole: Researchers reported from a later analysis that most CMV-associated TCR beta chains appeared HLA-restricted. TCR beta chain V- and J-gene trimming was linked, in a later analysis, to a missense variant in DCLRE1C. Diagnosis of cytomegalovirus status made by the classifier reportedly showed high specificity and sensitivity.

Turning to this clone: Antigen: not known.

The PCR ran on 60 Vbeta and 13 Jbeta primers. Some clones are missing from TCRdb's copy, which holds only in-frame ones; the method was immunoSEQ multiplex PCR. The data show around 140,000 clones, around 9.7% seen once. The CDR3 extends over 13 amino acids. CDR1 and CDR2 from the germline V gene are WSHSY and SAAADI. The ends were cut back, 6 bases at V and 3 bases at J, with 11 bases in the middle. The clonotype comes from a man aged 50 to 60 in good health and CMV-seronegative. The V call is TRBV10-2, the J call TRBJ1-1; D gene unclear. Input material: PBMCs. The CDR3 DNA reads TGCGCCAGCAGCCTTAACAAAGACACTGAAGCTTTCTTT. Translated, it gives CASSLNKDTEAFF.